Listed below are T cell receptor beta chains from one sample, sequenced in a study of blood T cell repertoires in COVID-19. Here immunoSEQ multiplex PCR was the method, and the copy in TCRdb shows in-frame clones only, minus some. The sample includes about 100,000 clones, roughly nine tenths of them seen just once. Sequenced material: peripheral blood. These TCRs come from a human donor in a cohort sampled during active COVID-19. The CDR3 runs from the conserved cysteine through the conserved F or W. A D gene is named only where the DNA matches it firmly. Part of the rows lack a size; the others show once, few, many or a class for expanded clones.

>TRBD1|-|TRBJ1-5|TRBV2
CASSSDRFDQPQHF
TGTGCCAGCAGTTCGGACAGGTTTGATCAGCCCCAGCATTTT
>TRBD1|-|TRBJ2-1|TRBV27
CASSHPTGASRNEQFF
TGTGCCAGCAGCCACCCAACAGGGGCGAGCAGGAATGAGCAGTTCTTC
>-|-|TRBJ1-2|TRBV5-6
CASSPVTSARGRYGYTF
TGTGCCAGCAGCCCAGTTACCTCGGCACGGGGAAGGTATGGCTACACCTTC
>-|-|TRBJ1-6|TRBV18
CASGIDRQRPLHF
TGCGCCTCCGGCATAGACAGGCAAAGACCCCTCCACTTT
>-|-|TRBJ1-2|TRBV7-9
CASSLEVSGNYGYTF
TGTGCCAGCAGCTTAGAAGTGTCGGGGAACTATGGCTACACCTTC
>TRBD2|once|TRBJ2-1|TRBV28
CASSLGGTSSYNEQFF
TGTGCCAGCAGTTTAGGGGGGACTAGCTCCTACAATGAGCAGTTCTTC
>TRBD2|-|TRBJ2-1|TRBV4-3
CASSHLQRGAGDEQFF
TGCGCCAGCAGCCACTTACAGCGGGGCGCGGGGGATGAGCAGTTCTTC
>-|once|TRBJ1-5|TRBV9
CASSVDPGGRQPQHF
TGTGCCAGCAGCGTAGACCCCGGGGGTAGACAGCCCCAGCATTTT
>-|-|TRBJ1-5|TRBV5-6
CASSLLAIYPEGQPQHF
TGTGCCAGCAGCTTGTTAGCTATATACCCGGAGGGTCAGCCCCAGCATTTT
>TRBD2|-|TRBJ2-3|TRBV13
CASSGGLAPSTDTQYF
TGTGCCAGCAGCGGGGGACTAGCGCCTAGCACAGATACGCAGTATTTT
>TRBD1|-|TRBJ1-4|TRBV4-3
CASSQDLIRTGINEKLFF
TGCGCCAGCAGCCAAGATCTTATCCGGACAGGGATTAATGAAAAACTGTTTTTT
>-|-|TRBJ1-3|TRBV4-1
CASSQDRGLRNTIYF
TGCGCCAGCAGCCAAGACAGGGGATTGAGAAACACCATATATTTT
>TRBD2|-|TRBJ2-5|TRBV4-1
CASSQAPSGIWETQYF
TGCGCCAGCAGCCAAGCTCCTAGCGGGATATGGGAGACCCAGTACTTC
>TRBD1|-|TRBJ2-3|TRBV28
CASSLWGTANTQYF
TGTGCCAGCAGTTTATGGGGGACAGCCAATACGCAGTATTTT
>TRBD1|-|TRBJ1-1|TRBV7-9
CASSSTGGVTEAFF
TGTGCCAGCAGCTCGACAGGGGGAGTCACTGAAGCTTTCTTT
>TRBD2|-|TRBJ2-1|TRBV12-3/TRBV12-4
CASSLLGEGEQFF
TGTGCCAGCAGTTTATTGGGGGAGGGTGAGCAGTTCTTC
>-|-|TRBJ1-3|TRBV19
CASRQDSLSGNTIYF
TGTGCCAGTAGGCAAGACAGTCTCTCTGGAAACACCATATATTTT
>-|-|TRBJ1-1|TRBV19
CASTEQVNTEAFF
TGTGCCAGTACCGAGCAGGTGAACACTGAAGCTTTCTTT
>TRBD1|-|TRBJ2-3|TRBV28
CASSALTGGMGTQYF
TGTGCCAGCAGTGCCCTGACAGGGGGCATGGGTACGCAGTATTTT
>TRBD2|-|TRBJ2-5|TRBV5-1
CASSWGGDAETQYF
TGCGCCAGCAGCTGGGGAGGGGATGCAGAGACCCAGTACTTC
>TRBD1|once|TRBJ1-5|TRBV28
CASSLTGGLQPQHF
TGTGCCAGCAGCTTGACAGGGGGTCTACAGCCCCAGCATTTT
>TRBD1|-|TRBJ1-5|TRBV5-6
CASSWGQGDQPQHF
TGTGCCAGCAGCTGGGGACAGGGCGATCAGCCCCAGCATTTT
>TRBD1|-|TRBJ1-2|TRBV29-1
CSAQGIYGYTF
TGCAGCGCACAGGGGATCTATGGCTACACCTTC
>TRBD1|once|TRBJ2-3|TRBV2
CASRVDRGTDTQYF
TGTGCCAGCAGAGTAGACAGGGGGACAGATACGCAGTATTTT
>-|-|TRBJ2-5|TRBV9
CASSAGGGGAVETQYF
TGTGCCAGCAGCGCGGGGGGCGGAGGGGCGGTCGAGACCCAGTACTTC
>TRBD1|-|TRBJ1-2|TRBV9
CASSNGQGGSGYTF
TGTGCCAGCAGCAACGGACAGGGGGGATCTGGCTACACCTTC
>TRBD2|-|TRBJ2-4|TRBV7-9
CASTDLGGTKNIQYF
TGTGCCAGCACCGACCTCGGGGGGACCAAAAACATTCAGTACTTC
>-|once|TRBJ2-7|TRBV18
CASSPSSRFEQYF
TGTGCCAGCTCACCAAGCTCGCGGTTCGAGCAGTACTTC
>TRBD2|-|TRBJ2-3|TRBV7-3
CASSFTSGRTDTQYF
TGTGCCAGCAGCTTTACTAGCGGGAGGACAGATACGCAGTATTTT
>TRBD1|-|TRBJ1-2|TRBV11-2
CASSSGTGNYGYTF
TGTGCCAGCAGCAGCGGGACAGGAAACTATGGCTACACCTTC
>-|-|TRBJ2-2|TRBV2
CASSPTGTGELFF
TGTGCCAGCAGCCCCACAGGCACCGGGGAGCTGTTTTTT
>-|-|TRBJ1-1|TRBV7-2
CASSPGPSRGAFF
TGTGCCAGCAGCCCAGGCCCATCGAGGGGGGCTTTCTTT
>-|-|TRBJ2-3|TRBV27
CASSRSGQGDTQYF
TGTGCCAGCAGTCGCAGCGGCCAGGGGGATACGCAGTATTTT
>-|-|TRBJ2-7|TRBV6-2/TRBV6-3
CASSREPLYEQYF
TGTGCCAGCAGTCGCGAGCCGCTCTACGAGCAGTACTTC
>TRBD1|-|TRBJ2-2|TRBV28
CASSYPQGWGGELFF
TGTGCCAGCAGCTATCCACAGGGGTGGGGCGGGGAGCTGTTTTTT
>-|-|TRBJ2-7|TRBV5-1
CASSLIQGTEQYF
TGCGCCAGCAGCTTAATACAGGGCACCGAGCAGTACTTC
>-|-|TRBJ1-2|TRBV6-2/TRBV6-3
CASSLGGFYTF
TGTGCCAGCAGTTTAGGGGGATTCTACACCTTC
>TRBD1|-|TRBJ1-3|TRBV7-2
CASSPDRANTIYF
TGTGCCAGCAGCCCGGACAGGGCAAACACCATATATTTT
>TRBD1|-|TRBJ1-5|TRBV15
CATSRDRDQPQHF
TGTGCCACCAGCAGGGACAGGGATCAGCCCCAGCATTTT
>TRBD1|-|TRBJ1-1|TRBV28
CASIRTGRWTEAFF
TGTGCCAGCATAAGGACAGGTCGTTGGACTGAAGCTTTCTTT
>-|-|TRBJ2-1|TRBV19
CASRGREANEQFF
TGTGCCAGTAGGGGCAGGGAGGCCAATGAGCAGTTCTTC
>TRBD1|-|TRBJ2-7|TRBV6-5
CASSWGDRVSYEQYF
TGTGCCAGCAGTTGGGGGGACAGGGTTTCCTACGAGCAGTACTTC
>TRBD1|-|TRBJ1-4|TRBV27
CASSLSFSGGEKLFF
TGTGCCAGCAGTTTATCGTTTTCAGGGGGTGAAAAACTGTTTTTT
>-|-|TRBJ2-1|TRBV6-5
CASSYDPKTYNEQFF
TGTGCCAGCAGTTACGATCCGAAGACTTACAATGAGCAGTTCTTC
>-|-|TRBJ2-1|TRBV28
CASQQGHEQFF
TGTGCCAGCCAACAGGGCCATGAGCAGTTCTTC
>TRBD1|once|TRBJ2-7|TRBV6-5
CASSPDRDSYEQYF
TGTGCCAGCAGCCCAGACAGGGACTCCTACGAGCAGTACTTC